Presented here are 24 T cell receptor beta chains from one specimen sequenced in a study of regulatory T cells in long-lasting Graves disease. Time point in this sample: newly diagnosed GD, antithyroid drugs for less than 3 months. Scientists built the TCR library using RNA that was extracted from PBMCs. Library construction for TCR beta used iRepertoire HTBI primers and Arm-PCR of CDR3 regions. In TCRdb, the multiplex PCR reads were re-called with MiXCR into one record per CDR3 protein. The data show about 430,000 distinct CDR3 sequences, 15% seen once. The same data also went into a second study, on T cells in Graves' hyperthyroidism and ophthalmopathy.

The specimen comprised peripheral blood mononuclear cells (PBMCs), sampled at new diagnosis, from a patient treated with antithyroid drugs. The receptors were sampled from a woman between 40 and 50 years old with Graves disease.

This clonotype was seen a few times. The V and J genes are TRBV4-1 and TRBJ1-5; no reliable D call. V lost 1 base, J lost 1 base, and 8 bases lay in between. CDR3 length: 15 amino acids. Germline V gives CDR1 MGHRA, CDR2 YSYEKL. CDR3 amino acids: CASSQVYKSNQPQHF. The CDR3 DNA is TGCGCCAGCAGCCAAGTGTACAAGAGCAATCAGCCCCAGCATTTT.

The table lists this clonotype with many counts. The chain couples TRBV5-4 to TRBJ2-3; the match to TRBD2 covers 14 bases. This CDR3 is 17 amino acids long. The trim removed 4 bases at V and 4 bases at J, leaving 8 bases unmatched. Germline V gene sequence: CDR1 SGHNT, CDR2 YYREEE (reference sequence). The CDR3 sequence is CASSPRTSGRRADTQYF. The CDR3 coding sequence is TGTGCCAGCAGCCCACGGACTAGCGGGAGGCGAGCAGATACGCAGTATTTT.

The chain employs TRBV7-9 and TRBJ2-7; no definite D call. Germline V gene lookup returns CDR1 SEHNR and CDR2 FQNEAQ (reference sequence). CDR3 length: 13 amino acids. V lost 8 bases and J lost 5, with 16 bases in between. CDR3 DNA: TGTGCCAGCGACAAGCTGAGGTCGGACGAGCAGTACTTC. This sequence encodes CASDKLRSDEQYF.

The table lists this clonotype with many counts. The chain couples TRBV2 to TRBJ2-5; 12 positions agree with TRBD2. V shed 3 bases, J shed 7 bases, and the junction held 9 bases outside the gene matches. This CDR3 spans 16 amino acids. The germline V gene has CDR1 SNHLY and CDR2 FYNNEI. CDR3 sequence reads: CASSDLAGGPRGTQYF. The DNA of the CDR3 is TGTGCCAGCAGTGATCTAGCGGGAGGGCCGAGAGGGACCCAGTACTTC.

With respect to this clonotype: A much larger clone lies a single base off, so this may be a read error. The CDR3 DNA is TGCAGTGCTATCACCGGGACAGGTTACGAGCAGTACTTC. The encoded protein is CSAITGTGYEQYF. The rearrangement uses TRBV20-1 and TRBJ2-7; 8 bases match TRBD1. V trimming: 4 bases; J trimming: 4 bases; junction bases outside the gene matches: 6. Germline V gene data show CDR1 as DFQATT and CDR2 as SNEGSKA (reference sequence). The CDR3 is 13 amino acids.

This clonotype was recorded many times. The J gene is TRBJ1-4, the V gene TRBV28; TRBD1 agrees at 8 bases. Germline V gives CDR1 MDHEN, CDR2 SYDVKM. V lost 6 bases to trimming and J lost 6 bases; unmatched junction nucleotides: 12. This CDR3 has 16 residues. CDR3 nucleotide sequence: TGTGCCAGCAGATCATCAGGGGGCGCAGGGGATGAAAAACTGTTTTTT. Encoded protein: CASRSSGGAGDEKLFF.

In its sample, this clonotype was seen many times. The chain joins TRBV27 to TRBJ2-7; D is undetermined. The CDR3 runs 16 residues. The ends were cut back, 2 bases at V and 2 bases at J, with 16 bases in the middle. Germline assignment: CDR1 MNHEY and CDR2 SMNVEV (reference sequence). In DNA form, the CDR3 reads TGTGCCAGCAGTTTAGGGTCCCCGATAAGGACCTACGAGCAGTACTTC. Protein product: CASSLGSPIRTYEQYF.

This clonotype has only a few counts. This sequence joins TRBV7-9 and TRBJ2-1; weak D call: TRBD2 (5 bases). V was trimmed by 5 bases and J by 4 bases, leaving 18 bases between them. This CDR3 region has 16 residues. CDR1 and CDR2 from the germline V gene are SEHNR and FQNEAQ (reference sequence). CDR3 loop: CASSPPGWETYNEQFF. CDR3 sequence (DNA): TGTGCCAGCAGCCCACCTGGTTGGGAGACTTACAATGAGCAGTTCTTC. The entire variable domain, with the rest obtained from reference TRBV7-9 and TRBJ2-1, is as follows: DTGVSQNPRHKITKRGQNVTFRCDPISEHNRLYWYRQTLGQGPEFLTYFQNEAQLEKSRLLSDRFSAERPKGSFSTLEIQRTEQGDSAMYLCASSPPGWETYNEQFFGPGTRLTVL.

The chain employs TRBV5-5 and TRBJ2-7, with unresolved D. Germline CDR1 and CDR2: SGHKS and YYEKEE (reference sequence). V was trimmed by 3 bases and J by 1 base, leaving 11 bases between them. The CDR3 contains 14 residues. The CDR3 region is CASSYLRQSYEQYF. The CDR3 nucleotides are TGTGCCAGCAGCTACCTGCGACAATCCTACGAGCAGTACTTC.

This clonotype appeared many times. Here the CDR3 reads CASSRTLSSYEQYF. DNA of the CDR3: TGTGCCAGCAGCCGGACCCTAAGCTCCTACGAGCAGTACTTC. The chain carries TRBV12-3 or TRBV12-4 and TRBJ2-7; D is unresolved. Trimming left V 6 bases short and J 0 bases short, with 12 bases between. The CDR3 runs 14 residues.

This clonotype has at least ten counts. The gene calls are TRBV12-3 or TRBV12-4 and TRBJ2-3; 7 bases are a match to TRBD1. V dropped 5 bases and J dropped 4; count of bases not matched to a gene: 3. The CDR3 length is 13 residues. In DNA, the CDR3 is TGTGCCAGCAGTCGAGGGGGCTCAGATACGCAGTATTTT. Protein product: CASSRGGSDTQYF.

The table lists this clonotype with many counts. The V call is TRBV10-3, the J call TRBJ2-3, with 9 bases aligning to TRBD2. Germline loops: CDR1 ENHRY, CDR2 SYGVKD. CDR3 length: 17 residues. V dropped 4 bases and J dropped 2; count of bases not matched to a gene: 10. The chain's CDR3 is CAISGLAGVPPTDTQYF. CDR3 nucleotides: TGTGCCATCAGTGGTTTAGCGGGAGTCCCCCCCACAGATACGCAGTATTTT.

Many counts were recorded for this clonotype. The V call is TRBV30, the J call TRBJ2-7; 11 positions agree with TRBD1. The CDR3 has 13 residues. In germline, CDR1 is GTSNPN, CDR2 SVGIG (reference sequence). The V segment lost 3 bases and the J segment 5 bases; nucleotides outside the gene matches: 3. The CDR3 here is CAWRGDRGDEQYF. The CDR3 DNA sequence: TGTGCCTGGAGGGGGGACAGGGGGGACGAGCAGTACTTC.

This clonotype was picked up a small number of times. This chain joins TRBV28 and TRBJ1-5, with D hard to call. Germline lookup yields CDR1 MDHEN and CDR2 SYDVKM. CDR3 size: 15 residues. V lost 2 bases and J 0 bases, leaving 8 bases between the germline ends. The CDR3 nucleotides are TGTGCCAGCAGTTTAGGAACACATAGCAATCAGCCCCAGCATTTT. The encoded protein is CASSLGTHSNQPQHF.

On this clonotype: This sequence may be a read error, since a much larger clone differs from it by one base. The rearrangement links TRBV18 to TRBJ2-7, with D perhaps TRBD1 (5 bases). Germline V gene data show CDR1 as KGHSH and CDR2 as LQKENI. The CDR3 has 14 residues. CDR3 nucleotides: TGTGCCAGCTCACCGGAACAGGTCTCCTACGAGCGGTACTTC. Translated: CASSPEQVSYERYF.

The gene calls are TRBV28 and TRBJ1-1; no clear D. The CDR3 contains 13 residues. The V end was cut by 5 bases, the J end by 10 bases, with 17 bases between. Germline lookup yields CDR1 MDHEN and CDR2 SYDVKM. The DNA for the CDR3 is TGTGCCAGCAGTGGTGGCGTTTATGATGGAGCTTTCTTT. Protein: CASSGGVYDGAFF. Full variable domain (outside the CDR3, taken from reference TRBV28 and TRBJ1-1): DVKVTQSSRYLVKRTGEKVFLECVQDMDHENMFWYRQDPGLGLRLIYFSYDVKMKEKGDIPEGYSVSREKKERFSLILESASTNQTSMYLCASSGGVYDGAFFGQGTRLTVV.

The genes are TRBV25-1 and TRBJ2-2; D unclear. The length of the CDR3 is 11 residues. The germline gives CDR1 MGHDK, CDR2 SYGVNS. V lost 6 bases to trimming and J lost 5 bases, with 4 bases between them. CDR3 sequence: CASRATGELFF. CDR3 coding DNA: TGTGCCAGCAGGGCGACCGGGGAGCTGTTTTTT.

In its sample, this clonotype was seen many times. The rearrangement links TRBV18 to TRBJ2-7; D gene unclear. The CDR3 is 12 residues long. V lost 3 bases, J lost 0 bases, and 3 bases lay in between. The germline CDR1 and CDR2 sequences are KGHSH and LQKENI. The CDR3 DNA sequence: TGTGCCAGCTCACCGGACTCCTACGAGCAGTACTTC. Protein product: CASSPDSYEQYF.

This clonotype showed up many times. The rearrangement links TRBV28 to TRBJ2-7; D possibly corresponds to TRBD1 (5 bases). This CDR3 is built from 14 residues. Looked up from germline, CDR1 is MDHEN and CDR2 is SYDVKM. The V and J ends lost 4 bases and 1 base respectively, with 11 bases between them. The CDR3 here is CASSSDRESYEQYF. The DNA of the CDR3 is TGTGCCAGCAGTTCAGACAGAGAATCCTACGAGCAGTACTTC. Full variable domain (remainder filled in from reference TRBV28 and TRBJ2-7): DVKVTQSSRYLVKRTGEKVFLECVQDMDHENMFWYRQDPGLGLRLIYFSYDVKMKEKGDIPEGYSVSREKKERFSLILESASTNQTSMYLCASSSDRESYEQYFGPGTRLTVT.

V gene TRBV10-2 combines with J gene TRBJ2-1, with 11 bases identical to TRBD2. The CDR3 has 19 residues. In germline, CDR1 is WSHSY, CDR2 SAAADI. The J segment lost 2 bases and the V segment lost 3 bases, leaving 12 bases of the junction unmatched. The chain's CDR3 is CASSDQLAGDPMAYNEQFF. The CDR3 coding sequence is TGCGCCAGCAGTGATCAACTAGCGGGAGACCCCATGGCCTACAATGAGCAGTTCTTC.

This clonotype was detected many times. The rearrangement joins TRBV6-2 or TRBV6-3 to TRBJ2-1, with D perhaps TRBD1 (6 bases). Deletions cut 8 bases from V and 5 bases from J, with 13 bases between. CDR3 size: 13 residues. Germline V gene data show CDR1 as MNHEY and CDR2 as SVGEGT. The CDR3 DNA follows: TGTGCCAGCCGAGCAGGGGAACACAATGAGCAGTTCTTC. Protein product: CASRAGEHNEQFF.

The V and J genes are TRBV19 and TRBJ2-1; D not certain. The length of the CDR3 is 11 residues. V was cut by 7 bases and J by 7 bases, with 8 bases left in between. Per germline, CDR1 LNHDA and CDR2 SQIVND (reference sequence). The CDR3 region has the DNA TGTGCCAGTATGGGCCCGAATGAGCAGTTCTTC. It codes for CASMGPNEQFF.

This clonotype came up many times. The genes are TRBV11-2 and TRBJ1-4; TRBD1 matches 9 bases. This CDR3 has 15 amino acids. Germline CDR1 SGHAT, CDR2 FQNNGV. Germline trimming cut 6 bases from V and 10 bases from J; bases unmatched to any gene: 12. The CDR3 DNA reads as TGTGCCAGCAGGACGATACAGGGGGCTAGGGGAAAACTGTTTTTT. It is translated as CASRTIQGARGKLFF.

There are a few counts of this clonotype. V gene TRBV5-6 combines with J gene TRBJ2-3; D remains ambiguous. Germline CDR1 and CDR2: SGHDT and YYEEEE. This CDR3 has 14 amino acids. Trimming stripped 4 bases from V and 3 bases from J, with 12 bases between. Here the CDR3 DNA reads TGTGCCAGCAGCACAAGAGTGGTTACAGATACGCAGTATTTT. Translated: CASSTRVVTDTQYF.